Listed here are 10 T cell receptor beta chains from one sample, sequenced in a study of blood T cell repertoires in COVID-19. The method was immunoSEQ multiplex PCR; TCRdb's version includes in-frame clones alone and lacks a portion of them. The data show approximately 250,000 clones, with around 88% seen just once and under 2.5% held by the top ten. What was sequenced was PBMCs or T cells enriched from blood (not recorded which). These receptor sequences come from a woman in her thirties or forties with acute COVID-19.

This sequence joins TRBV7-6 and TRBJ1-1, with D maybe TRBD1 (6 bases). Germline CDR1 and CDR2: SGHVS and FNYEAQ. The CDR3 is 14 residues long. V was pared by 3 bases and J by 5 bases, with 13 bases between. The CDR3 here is CASSLRTADTEAFF. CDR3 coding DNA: TGTGCCAGCAGCTTGAGGACAGCGGATACTGAAGCTTTCTTT.

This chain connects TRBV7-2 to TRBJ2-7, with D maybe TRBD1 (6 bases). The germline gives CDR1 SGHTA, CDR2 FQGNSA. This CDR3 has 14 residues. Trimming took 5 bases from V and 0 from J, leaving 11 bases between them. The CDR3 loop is CASSPRQVSYEQYF. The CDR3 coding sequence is TGTGCCAGCAGCCCCCGACAGGTCTCCTACGAGCAGTACTTC.

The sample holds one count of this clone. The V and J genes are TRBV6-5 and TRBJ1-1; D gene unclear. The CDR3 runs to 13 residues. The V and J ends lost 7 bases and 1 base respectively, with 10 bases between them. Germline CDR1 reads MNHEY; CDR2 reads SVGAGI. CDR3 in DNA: TGTGCCAGCACCAAACCAGGGAACACTGAAGCTTTCTTT. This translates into CASTKPGNTEAFF.

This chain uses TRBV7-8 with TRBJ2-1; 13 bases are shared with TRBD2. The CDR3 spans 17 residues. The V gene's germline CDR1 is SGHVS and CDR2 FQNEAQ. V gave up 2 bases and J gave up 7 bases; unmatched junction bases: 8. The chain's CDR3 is CASSLIRLAGGNNEQFF. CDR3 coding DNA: TGTGCCAGCAGCTTAATCCGACTAGCGGGAGGTAATAATGAGCAGTTCTTC. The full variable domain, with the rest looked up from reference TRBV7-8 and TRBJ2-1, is GAGVSQSPRYKVAKRGQDVALRCDPISGHVSLFWYQQALGQGPEFLTYFQNEAQLDKSGLPSDRFFAERPEGSVSTLKIQRTQQEDSAVYLCASSLIRLAGGNNEQFFGPGTRLTVL.

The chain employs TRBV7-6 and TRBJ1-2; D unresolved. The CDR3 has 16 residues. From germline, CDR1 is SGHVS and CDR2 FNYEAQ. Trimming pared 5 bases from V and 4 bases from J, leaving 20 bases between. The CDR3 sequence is CASSHPRVGGGYGYTF. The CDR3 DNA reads TGTGCCAGCAGCCATCCCCGGGTAGGTGGAGGCTATGGCTACACCTTC.

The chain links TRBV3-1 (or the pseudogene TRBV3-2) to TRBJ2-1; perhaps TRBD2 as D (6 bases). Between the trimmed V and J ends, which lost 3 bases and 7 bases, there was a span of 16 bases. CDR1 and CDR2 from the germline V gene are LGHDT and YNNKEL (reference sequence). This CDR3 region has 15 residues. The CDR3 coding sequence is TGTGCCAGCAGCCACAGTGGGGGGATGGGTAATGAGCAGTTCTTC. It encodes CASSHSGGMGNEQFF.

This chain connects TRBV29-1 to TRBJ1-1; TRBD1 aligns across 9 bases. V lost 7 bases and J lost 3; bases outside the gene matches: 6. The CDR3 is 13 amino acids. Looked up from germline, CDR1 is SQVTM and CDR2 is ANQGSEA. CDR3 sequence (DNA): TGCAGCGGGGGGACAGGGTGGTACACTGAAGCTTTCTTT. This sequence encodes CSGGTGWYTEAFF.

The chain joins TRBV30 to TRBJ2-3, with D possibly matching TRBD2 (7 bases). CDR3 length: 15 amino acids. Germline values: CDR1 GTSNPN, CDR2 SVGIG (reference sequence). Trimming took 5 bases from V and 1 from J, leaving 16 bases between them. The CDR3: CAWGSQGGGTDTQYF. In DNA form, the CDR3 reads TGTGCCTGGGGTTCGCAAGGGGGGGGCACAGATACGCAGTATTTT.

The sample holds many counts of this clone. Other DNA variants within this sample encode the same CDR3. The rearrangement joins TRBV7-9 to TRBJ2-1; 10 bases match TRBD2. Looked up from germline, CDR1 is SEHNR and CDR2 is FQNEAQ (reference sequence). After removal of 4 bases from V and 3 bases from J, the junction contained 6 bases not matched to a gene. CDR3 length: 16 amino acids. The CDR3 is CASSSSSGGRYNEQFF. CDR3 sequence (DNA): TGTGCCAGCAGCTCCTCTAGCGGGGGCCGCTACAATGAGCAGTTCTTC.

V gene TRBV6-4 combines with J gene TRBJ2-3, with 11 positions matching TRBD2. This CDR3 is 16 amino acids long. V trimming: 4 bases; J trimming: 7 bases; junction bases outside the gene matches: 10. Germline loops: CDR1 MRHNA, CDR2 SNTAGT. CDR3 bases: TGTGCCAGCAGTGTGGTAGCGGGAGGGCCAGTGAATACGCAGTATTTT. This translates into CASSVVAGGPVNTQYF.